The text below deals with one T cell receptor (beta chain). This specimen belongs to a study of blood T cell repertoires in COVID-19. Profiling relied on immunoSEQ multiplex PCR, and the TCRdb table lists in-frame clones only, not all of them. The data contain about 230,000 clones, 80% to 90% of them singletons. This clonotype originated in a man between 18 and 29 years old who had recovered from COVID-19. The sequencing sample was made of PBMCs or T cells enriched from blood (not recorded which).

The DNA for the CDR3 is TGCGCCAGCTTAGCGGGAGCGGGTGCCTACGAGCAGTACTTC. Protein product: CASLAGAGAYEQYF. This chain connects TRBV5-1 to TRBJ2-7; 9 positions agree with TRBD2. CDR1 SGHRS and CDR2 YFSETQ come from the germline V gene. The CDR3 loop spans 14 amino acids. V gave up 7 bases and J gave up 2 bases; unmatched junction bases: 7. Variable domain in full (rest from reference TRBV5-1 and TRBJ2-7): KAGVTQTPRYLIKTRGQQVTLSCSPISGHRSVSWYQQTPGQGLQFLFEYFSETQRNKGNFPGRFSGRQFSNSRSEMNVSTLELGDSALYLCASLAGAGAYEQYFGPGTRLTVT.